This record covers a single T cell receptor beta chain. The assay was immunoSEQ multiplex PCR, and TCRdb's table has in-frame clones only and misses some. This table holds around 160,000 clones, roughly nine tenths found once. The sample comes from a study of lymphopenia after photon versus proton radiotherapy. The CDR3 is 14 amino acids. CDR1 is SGHNT, CDR2 YYREEE, per germline (reference sequence). V was cut by 4 bases and J by 3 bases, with 14 bases left in between. The source of this sequence is a middle-aged man with gastric cancer. The specimen was peripheral blood, collected from a patient treated with photon-based radiotherapy. The V gene is TRBV5-4, the J gene TRBJ2-7; the D gene is possibly TRBD1 (6 bases). In DNA, the CDR3 is TGTGCCAGCAGCGACGGGGACAAAGGCTACGAGCAGTACTTC. This translates into CASSDGDKGYEQYF.